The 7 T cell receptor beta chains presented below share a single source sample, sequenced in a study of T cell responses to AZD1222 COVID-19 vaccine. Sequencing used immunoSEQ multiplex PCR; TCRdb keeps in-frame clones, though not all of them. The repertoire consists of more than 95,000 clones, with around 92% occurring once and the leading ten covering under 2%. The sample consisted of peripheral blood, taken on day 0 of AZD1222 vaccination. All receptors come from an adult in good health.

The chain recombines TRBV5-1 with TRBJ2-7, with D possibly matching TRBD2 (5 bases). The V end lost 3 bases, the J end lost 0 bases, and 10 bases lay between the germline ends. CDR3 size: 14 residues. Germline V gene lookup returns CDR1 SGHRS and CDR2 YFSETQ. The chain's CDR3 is CASSSGFLSYEQYF. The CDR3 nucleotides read TGCGCCAGCAGCTCGGGATTCCTCTCCTACGAGCAGTACTTC.

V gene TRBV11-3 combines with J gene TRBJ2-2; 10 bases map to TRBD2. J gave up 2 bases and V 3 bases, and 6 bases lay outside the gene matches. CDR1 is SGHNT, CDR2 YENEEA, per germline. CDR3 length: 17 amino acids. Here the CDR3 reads CASSFLELAGNTGELFF. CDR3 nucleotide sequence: TGTGCCAGCAGCTTCCTCGAACTAGCGGGAAACACCGGGGAGCTGTTTTTT.

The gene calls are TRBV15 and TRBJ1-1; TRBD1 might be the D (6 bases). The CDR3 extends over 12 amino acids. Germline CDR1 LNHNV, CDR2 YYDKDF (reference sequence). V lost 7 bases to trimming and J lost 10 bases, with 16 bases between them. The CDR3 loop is CATTERGAVAFF. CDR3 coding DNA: TGTGCCACCACCGAACGGGGGGCGGTAGCTTTCTTT.

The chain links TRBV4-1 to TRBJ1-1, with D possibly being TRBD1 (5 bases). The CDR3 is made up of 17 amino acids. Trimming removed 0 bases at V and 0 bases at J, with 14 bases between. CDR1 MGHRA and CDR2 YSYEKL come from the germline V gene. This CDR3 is CASSQDPPGTLNTEAFF. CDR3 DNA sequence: TGCGCCAGCAGCCAAGATCCCCCCGGGACGCTGAACACTGAAGCTTTCTTT.

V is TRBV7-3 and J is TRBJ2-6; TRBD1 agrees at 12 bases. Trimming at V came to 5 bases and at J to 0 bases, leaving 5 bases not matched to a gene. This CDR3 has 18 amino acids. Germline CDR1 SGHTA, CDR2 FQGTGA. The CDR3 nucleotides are TGTGCCAGCAGCCCCGCGGGACAGGGGGCCTCTGGGGCCAACGTCCTGACTTTC. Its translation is CASSPAGQGASGANVLTF.

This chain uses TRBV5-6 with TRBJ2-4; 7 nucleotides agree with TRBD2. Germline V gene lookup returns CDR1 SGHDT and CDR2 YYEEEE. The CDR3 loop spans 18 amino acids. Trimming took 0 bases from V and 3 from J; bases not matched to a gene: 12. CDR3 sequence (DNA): TGTGCCAGCAGCTTGGCCCTCCGGGGCGGGAGAGTCAAAAACATTCAGTACTTC. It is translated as CASSLALRGGRVKNIQYF.

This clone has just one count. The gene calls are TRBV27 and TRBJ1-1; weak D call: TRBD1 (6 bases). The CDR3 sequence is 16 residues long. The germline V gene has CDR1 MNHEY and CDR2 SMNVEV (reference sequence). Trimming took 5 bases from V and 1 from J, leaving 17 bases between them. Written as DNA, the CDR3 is TGTGCCAGCAGTCCCACTTCAGGACAGCCGAACACTGAAGCTTTCTTT. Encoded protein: CASSPTSGQPNTEAFF.